This is a list of T cell receptor beta chains from one sample in a study of T cell responses to AZD1222 COVID-19 vaccine. The table came from immunoSEQ multiplex PCR; TCRdb's copy has only in-frame clones and leaves some out. This sample has some 96,000 clones, with around 87% found just once. The sample in question was peripheral blood, obtained on day 0 of MenACWY control vaccination. These receptors were taken from an adult in good health. The CDR3 runs from the conserved cysteine through the conserved F or W. Fields, in order: V gene, J gene, clone size, D gene, CDR3 DNA, CDR3 protein. D genes are given only for firm matches. A clone size is listed for some rows: how often the clone was seen (once, few, many), or a class if it is expanded.

V gene: TRBV3-1/TRBV3-2; J gene: TRBJ2-4; clone size: NA; D gene: NA; CDR3 DNA: TGTGCCAGCAGCCAGGAACAGGGCCTAGCCAAAAACATTCAGTACTTC; CDR3 protein: CASSQEQGLAKNIQYF
V gene: TRBV18; J gene: TRBJ2-7; clone size: NA; D gene: NA; CDR3 DNA: TGTGCCAGCTCACAGGCGCTAGACTCCTACGAGCAGTACTTC; CDR3 protein: CASSQALDSYEQYF
V gene: TRBV28; J gene: TRBJ1-3; clone size: NA; D gene: NA; CDR3 DNA: TGTGCCAGCAGTTTATGGGCAGGCCCCTCTGGAAACACCATATATTTT; CDR3 protein: CASSLWAGPSGNTIYF
V gene: TRBV7-8; J gene: TRBJ2-1; clone size: NA; D gene: TRBD2; CDR3 DNA: TGTGCCAGCAGCTTACCTAGCGGGGCCTACAATGAGCAGTTCTTC; CDR3 protein: CASSLPSGAYNEQFF
V gene: TRBV9; J gene: TRBJ2-3; clone size: NA; D gene: NA; CDR3 DNA: TGTGCCAGCAGCGTAGTAGTGGATGATACGCAGTATTTT; CDR3 protein: CASSVVVDDTQYF
V gene: TRBV25-1; J gene: TRBJ1-5; clone size: NA; D gene: TRBD1; CDR3 DNA: TGTGCCAGCACCCCCGGACAGGGCCTCGTCCTTTTT; CDR3 protein: CASTPGQGLVLF
V gene: TRBV2; J gene: TRBJ1-6; clone size: once; D gene: TRBD1; CDR3 DNA: TGTGCCAGCACCTTACGAATTATAGCGGGACAGGGAAATTCACCCCTCCACTTT; CDR3 protein: CASTLRIIAGQGNSPLHF
V gene: TRBV28; J gene: TRBJ2-5; clone size: NA; D gene: NA; CDR3 DNA: TGTGCCAGCAGTCAGTCGGGCAGGGGCCGAACTTTTTTCCGGGAGAAGAGGGAAGAGACCCAGTACTTC; CDR3 protein: CASSQSGRGRTFFREKREETQYF
V gene: TRBV5-4; J gene: TRBJ2-7; clone size: NA; D gene: NA; CDR3 DNA: TGTGCCAGCAGCTTTTTCCCGGACAAGTTCTACGAGCAGTACTTC; CDR3 protein: CASSFFPDKFYEQYF
V gene: TRBV19; J gene: TRBJ2-1; clone size: NA; D gene: NA; CDR3 DNA: TGTGCCAGTAGCCAAGCGCCAAATGAGCAGTTCTTC; CDR3 protein: CASSQAPNEQFF
V gene: TRBV3-1/TRBV3-2; J gene: TRBJ2-3; clone size: NA; D gene: TRBD2; CDR3 DNA: TGTGCCAGCAGCCAAGAGGGGGGGAATACGCAGTATTTT; CDR3 protein: CASSQEGGNTQYF